What follows are 31 T cell receptor beta chains derived from one specimen sequenced in a study of T-cell reconstitution after alpha-beta-depleted transplantation in children. Preparation of the TCRbeta library was carried out with unique molecular identifiers. TCRdb reprocessed the PCR reads via MiXCR and lists one record per CDR3 protein. The sample consists of about 500,000 distinct CDR3 sequences, over 25% of them appearing once. The sequencing here drew on PBMCs from the stem cell graft donor, taken from the stem cell graft. The receptors stem from a human donor who donated a stem cell graft to a child with aplastic anemia.

Only a few counts were recorded for this clonotype. The chain links TRBV12-3 or TRBV12-4 to TRBJ1-3, with D possibly being TRBD1 (5 bases). The CDR3 consists of 14 residues. V was pared by 6 bases and J by 0 bases, with 9 bases between. The CDR3 is CASSSGTSGNTIYF. CDR3 DNA sequence: TGTGCCAGCAGCTCAGGGACCTCTGGAAACACCATATATTTT.

Comment on this clonotype: The junction departs from the called germline gene at one end, perhaps through a read error. This chain connects TRBV20-1 to TRBJ2-1, with 8 nucleotides matching TRBD2. In germline, CDR1 is DFQATT, CDR2 SNEGSKA (reference sequence). The CDR3 covers 17 residues. CDR3 nucleotides: TGCTGTGCTAGGGACGAAACCGGGACTAGGTTAGTTGATGAGCAGTTCTTC. Protein sequence: CCARDETGTRLVDEQFF.

This clonotype has ten or more counts. One end of the junction fails to match germline, which may point to a read error. The chain recombines TRBV7-2 with TRBJ2-5; no firm D call. There are 12 residues in the CDR3. Germline-derived CDR1 and CDR2 are SGHTA and FQGNSA. The CDR3 sequence is CASSLVGETQYF. CDR3 nucleotides: TGCGCCAGCAGCCTAGTTGGGGAGACCCAGTACTTC. The full variable domain, with the rest looked up from reference TRBV7-2 and TRBJ2-5, is GAGVSQSPSNKVTEKGKDVELRCDPISGHTALYWYRQSLGQGLEFLIYFQGNSAPDKSGLPSDRFSAERTGGSVSTLTIQRTQQEDSAVYLCASSLVGETQYFGPGTRLLVL.

The V and J genes are TRBV28 and TRBJ2-6, with D perhaps assigned TRBD1 or TRBD2 (6 bases each). This CDR3 is built from 16 residues. Germline CDR1 is MDHEN and CDR2 is SYDVKM. This CDR3 is CAVPSTGTPGANVLTF. In DNA, the CDR3 is TGTGCGGTGCCATCCACAGGGACTCCTGGGGCCAACGTCCTGACTTTC.

In this sample, this clonotype turned up a few times. V gene TRBV10-2 combines with J gene TRBJ2-7; 10 positions match TRBD2. Germline V gene sequence: CDR1 WSHSY, CDR2 SAAADI. After removal of 4 bases from V and 3 bases from J, the junction contained 0 bases not matched to a gene. This CDR3 region has 13 residues. Here the CDR3 DNA reads TGCGCCAGCAGTGGGACTAGCGGCTACGAGCAGTACGTC. It encodes CASSGTSGYEQYV.

The J gene is TRBJ1-3, the V gene TRBV20-1; possibly TRBD1 for D (6 bases). The CDR3 totals 17 residues. The ends were cut back, 4 bases at V and 0 bases at J, with 19 bases in the middle. Germline lookup yields CDR1 DFQATT and CDR2 SNEGSKA (reference sequence). The CDR3 spells CSATTPTGAYSGNTIYF. The CDR3 coding sequence is TGCAGTGCTACCACCCCTACGGGGGCCTACTCTGGAAACACCATATATTTT.

J is TRBJ2-7 and V is TRBV29-1; D is undetermined. Trimming took 2 bases from V and 5 from J, leaving 16 bases between them. Germline V gene data show CDR1 as SQVTM and CDR2 as ANQGSEA. The length of the CDR3 is 14 residues. The CDR3 coding sequence is TGCAGCGTTGAATTGTCCCTACCTGCCCACGAGCAGTACTTC. Protein: CSVELSLPAHEQYF.

The gene calls are TRBV5-4 and TRBJ1-4; the D gene is possibly TRBD1 (5 bases). Germline CDR1 and CDR2: SGHNT and YYREEE (reference sequence). V was trimmed by 4 bases and J by 1 base, leaving 14 bases between them. This CDR3 is 16 amino acids long. CDR3 region: CASSTGPERTNEKLFF. The DNA for the CDR3 is TGTGCCAGCAGCACGGGACCCGAGAGAACTAATGAAAAACTGTTTTTT.

This clonotype showed up just a few times. This rearrangement joins TRBV20-1 to TRBJ2-1, with D possibly being TRBD1 (5 bases). The CDR3 covers 12 residues. Trimming took 4 bases from V and 8 from J, leaving 12 bases between them. Germline assignment: CDR1 DFQATT and CDR2 SNEGSKA (reference sequence). The CDR3 loop reads CSANKGIDEQFF. CDR3 nucleotide sequence: TGCAGTGCTAATAAGGGGATTGATGAGCAGTTCTTC.

The CDR3 region has the DNA TGTGCCATCTCGGGACAGGGGGCTGGAAACACCATATATTTT. Its protein is CAISGQGAGNTIYF. The genes are TRBV10-3 and TRBJ1-3, with 11 bases lining up with TRBD1. The trim removed 8 bases at V and 2 bases at J, leaving 2 bases unmatched. The CDR3 runs to 14 residues. The germline V gene has CDR1 ENHRY and CDR2 SYGVKD.

V usage is TRBV20-1 and J usage is TRBJ2-1; the D gene could be TRBD1 or TRBD2 (6 bases each). This CDR3 is built from 16 residues. CDR1 DFQATT and CDR2 SNEGSKA come from the germline V gene (reference sequence). V lost 6 bases and J 5 bases, leaving 23 bases between the germline ends. CDR3 sequence reads: CSAPWRGGSSDNEQFF. CDR3 in DNA: TGCAGTGCACCATGGAGAGGGGGGAGTAGCGACAATGAGCAGTTCTTC.

This clonotype has a single count. The J gene is TRBJ2-5, the V gene TRBV6-5; TRBD1 might be the D (5 bases). The CDR3 runs to 14 residues. Germline V CDR1 and CDR2: MNHEY, SVGAGI. V lost 0 bases and J lost 5, with 10 bases in between. CDR3 region: CASSYSGRAETQYF. The CDR3 coding sequence is TGTGCCAGCAGTTACTCGGGCAGGGCGGAGACCCAGTACTTC.

A few counts support this clonotype. This chain uses TRBV15 with TRBJ1-2; D unclear. Per germline, CDR1 LNHNV and CDR2 YYDKDF (reference sequence). The V gene lost 3 bases and the J gene lost 5 bases, with 13 bases spanning the gap. The CDR3 loop spans 14 amino acids. CDR3 in amino acids: CATSRGMEPYGYTF. CDR3 DNA sequence: TGTGCCACCAGCAGGGGCATGGAACCTTATGGCTACACCTTC.

The gene calls are TRBV7-9 and TRBJ2-6; the match to TRBD1 covers 7 bases. This CDR3 is built from 17 residues. In germline, CDR1 is SEHNR, CDR2 FQNEAQ (reference sequence). V trimming: 5 bases; J trimming: 3 bases; junction bases outside the gene matches: 10. CDR3 in DNA: TGTGCCAGCAGCCCCCCCGAGGGGGCGATTGGGGCCAACGTCCTGACTTTC. As protein: CASSPPEGAIGANVLTF.

The chain has TRBV12-3 or TRBV12-4 and TRBJ1-1, with TRBD1 matching over 9 bases. J gave up 6 bases and V 7 bases, and 9 bases lay outside the gene matches. CDR3 length: 14 amino acids. CDR3 sequence: CASTVKQGAAEAFF. CDR3 nucleotide sequence: TGTGCCAGCACCGTTAAACAGGGGGCTGCTGAAGCTTTCTTT.

This clonotype was seen only a few times. The chain links TRBV12-3 or TRBV12-4 to TRBJ1-2; D ambiguous. V lost 2 bases and J lost 8, with 18 bases in between. This CDR3 is built from 15 residues. This CDR3 is CASSLPSGLGQGYTF. The CDR3 region has the DNA TGTGCCAGCAGTTTACCTTCTGGGTTAGGGCAGGGCTACACCTTC.

This clonotype was seen more than once but under ten times. The chain employs TRBV27 and TRBJ2-5; possible D gene TRBD1, 5 bases. Trimming cost V 4 bases and J 5 bases, with 14 bases left between them. The V gene's germline CDR1 is MNHEY and CDR2 SMNVEV (reference sequence). The CDR3 is 14 residues long. The CDR3, as DNA: TGTGCCAGCAGTTGGAAAGGGGTGAAGGAGACCCAGTACTTC. The encoded protein is CASSWKGVKETQYF.

The chain couples TRBV19 to TRBJ1-6; D might be TRBD1 (5 bases). The germline V gene has CDR1 LNHDA and CDR2 SQIVND (reference sequence). The CDR3 covers 18 residues. V was trimmed by 7 bases and J by 2 bases, leaving 21 bases between them. The DNA for the CDR3 is TGTGCCAGTACCCCTTCGGCCCAGGGTCTGACCTATAATTCACCCCTCCACTTT. As protein: CASTPSAQGLTYNSPLHF.

A few counts support this clonotype. This chain links TRBV29-1 with TRBJ2-7; D is ambiguous. The V and J ends lost 4 bases and 2 bases respectively, with 9 bases between them. The CDR3 covers 12 residues. CDR1 is SQVTM, CDR2 ANQGSEA, per germline. In nucleotides, the CDR3 is TGCAGCGTTGTCGACATTGCCTACGAGCAGTACGTC. As protein: CSVVDIAYEQYV.

The rearrangement uses TRBV7-6 and TRBJ2-3; possible D gene TRBD2, 5 bases. Germline V lookup: CDR1 SGHVS, CDR2 FNYEAQ. CDR3 length: 16 amino acids. V lost 5 bases, J lost 5 bases, and 20 bases lay in between. CDR3 in DNA: TGTGCCAGCAGCCCCCTTCCCCTTTCGGGGAAAGATACGCAGTATTTT. Amino acid sequence: CASSPLPLSGKDTQYF.

This clonotype turned up a few times. This CDR3 reads CASSSPSGRGNEQFF. CDR3 nucleotide sequence: TGTGCCAGCAGTTCGCCTAGCGGGAGGGGCAATGAGCAGTTCTTC. The chain links TRBV6-5 to TRBJ2-1; 12 positions agree with TRBD2. The germline V gene has CDR1 MNHEY and CDR2 SVGAGI. V dropped 4 bases and J dropped 6; count of bases not matched to a gene: 4. CDR3 length: 15 residues.

The V call is TRBV7-6, the J call TRBJ2-2, with D uncertain. Trimming removed 3 bases from V and 0 bases from J, with 14 bases in between. The CDR3 is made up of 17 amino acids. Germline CDR1 and CDR2: SGHVS and FNYEAQ. The CDR3 nucleotides are TGTGCCAGCAGCTTCTCGGAGCTGGGTTCGAACACCGGGGAGCTGTTTTTT. As protein: CASSFSELGSNTGELFF.

The chain recombines TRBV5-1 with TRBJ2-1; TRBD2 matches at 9 bases. V lost 3 bases and J lost 0; bases outside the gene matches: 4. This CDR3 region has 16 residues. Germline V gives CDR1 SGHRS, CDR2 YFSETQ. In DNA, the CDR3 is TGCGCCAGCAGCTACTATAGCGGGAGCTCCTACAATGAGCAGTTCTTC. The encoded protein is CASSYYSGSSYNEQFF.

In this sample, this clonotype turned up once. The chain links TRBV4-1 to TRBJ2-4, with D hard to call. The CDR3 runs to 16 residues. Germline assignment: CDR1 MGHRA and CDR2 YSYEKL. Trimming took 2 bases from V and 5 from J, leaving 16 bases between them. The CDR3 DNA reads as TGCGCCAGCAGCCAATTACCCCTGGAACCCGAAAACATTCAGTACTTC. It codes for CASSQLPLEPENIQYF.

This clonotype was counted a few times. The chain recombines TRBV5-6 with TRBJ2-3, with 7 bases that match TRBD2. Germline V gives CDR1 SGHDT, CDR2 YYEEEE. The CDR3 has 16 amino acids. V shed 0 bases, J shed 2 bases, and the junction held 6 bases outside the gene matches. CDR3 protein: CASSLGTRLYTDTQYF. CDR3 in DNA: TGTGCCAGCAGCTTGGGGACTAGGCTTTACACAGATACGCAGTATTTT.

The chain couples TRBV5-1 to TRBJ1-3; D uncertain. Trimming removed 0 bases from V and 2 bases from J, with 6 bases in between. Germline assignment: CDR1 SGHRS and CDR2 YFSETQ. This CDR3 is 14 amino acids long. CDR3: CASSLGVAGNTIYF. CDR3 sequence (DNA): TGCGCCAGCAGCTTGGGGGTTGCTGGAAACACCATATATTTT.

V is TRBV7-3 and J is TRBJ2-2; 7 bases agree with TRBD2. The CDR3 spans 15 residues. CDR1 and CDR2 from the germline V gene are SGHTA and FQGTGA. After removal of 2 bases from V and 2 bases from J, the junction contained 2 bases not matched to a gene. Here the CDR3 DNA reads TGTGCCAGCAGCTTACGGGGGGAAAACACCGGGGAGCTGTTTTTT. It codes for CASSLRGENTGELFF.

This clonotype was seen a handful of times. The rearrangement uses TRBV20-1 and TRBJ2-7; D ambiguous. CDR1 is DFQATT, CDR2 SNEGSKA, per germline (reference sequence). This CDR3 spans 13 amino acids. The CDR3 reads CSAPVGARYEQYF. The CDR3 bases are TGCAGCGCCCCTGTTGGAGCGCGTTACGAGCAGTACTTC.

The chain joins TRBV27 to TRBJ1-1; no definite D call. With 6 bases removed from V and 0 bases from J, the gap between germline ends came to 14 bases. Germline CDR1 and CDR2: MNHEY and SMNVEV (reference sequence). This CDR3 region has 15 residues. The CDR3, as DNA: TGTGCCAGCAGCCCAACAAGGTTGATGAACACTGAAGCTTTCTTT. It translates to CASSPTRLMNTEAFF.

This chain connects TRBV5-6 to TRBJ2-3; D perhaps matches TRBD1 (5 bases). CDR3 length equals 14 residues. The V and J ends lost 2 bases and 1 base respectively, with 8 bases between them. Per the germline V gene, CDR1 is SGHDT and CDR2 is YYEEEE. CDR3 in DNA: TGTGCCAGCAGCTTTCAGGGTCGCACAGATACGCAGTATTTT. Translated, it gives CASSFQGRTDTQYF.

The chain employs TRBV3-1 and TRBJ2-7; the D gene is possibly TRBD2 (6 bases). The CDR3 extends over 16 amino acids. Trimming took off 3 bases at V and 0 bases at J, with 15 bases between the two ends. Germline CDR1 is LGHDT and CDR2 is YNNKEL (reference sequence). The CDR3 region is CASSHSLDGSSYEQYV. CDR3 sequence (DNA): TGTGCCAGCAGCCATTCGCTGGACGGGAGCTCCTACGAGCAGTACGTC.